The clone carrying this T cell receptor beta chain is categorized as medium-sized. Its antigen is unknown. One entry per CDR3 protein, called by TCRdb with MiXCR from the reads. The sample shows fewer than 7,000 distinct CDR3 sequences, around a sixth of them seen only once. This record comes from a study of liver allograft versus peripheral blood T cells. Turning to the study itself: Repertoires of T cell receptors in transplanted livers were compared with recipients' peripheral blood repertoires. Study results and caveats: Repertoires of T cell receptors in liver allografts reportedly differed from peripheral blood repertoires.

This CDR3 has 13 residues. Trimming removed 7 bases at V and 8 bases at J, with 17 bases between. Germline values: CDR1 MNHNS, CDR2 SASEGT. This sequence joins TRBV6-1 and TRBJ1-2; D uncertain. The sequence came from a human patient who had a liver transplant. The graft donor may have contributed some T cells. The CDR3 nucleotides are TGTGCCAGCAAATTTGAAACCCTCTGGGGCTACACCTTC. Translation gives CASKFETLWGYTF.